A selection of T cell receptor beta chains follows, all from one sample in a study of neoadjuvant anti-PD-1 for oral cavity cancer. The table came from immunoSEQ multiplex PCR; TCRdb's copy has only in-frame clones and leaves some out. The sample yields around 18,000 clones, around 76% seen once. The sample in question was PBMCs, obtained before nivolumab (anti-PD-1) treatment. These receptors were obtained from a person aged 35-79 years with oral cavity squamous cell carcinoma. The CDR3 runs from the conserved cysteine through the conserved F or W. Each record gives: J gene, V gene, clone size, D gene, CDR3 DNA, CDR3 protein. The D gene is left open where the match is weak. Expanded clones are given a class, and other clones once, few, many or no size at all.

j_gene: TRBJ2-3; v_gene: TRBV5-5; abundance: .; d_gene: .; CDR3nt: TGTGCCAGCAGCTCCACAGGGAGGGCAGATACGCAGTATTTT; CDR3aa: CASSSTGRADTQYF
j_gene: TRBJ1-3; v_gene: TRBV25-1; abundance: once; d_gene: .; CDR3nt: TGTGCCAGCAGTAAGGGGTCTGGAAACACCATATATTTT; CDR3aa: CASSKGSGNTIYF
j_gene: TRBJ1-4; v_gene: TRBV7-8; abundance: .; d_gene: TRBD1; CDR3nt: TGTGCCAGCAGCTCACCCGGGACAGATAATGAAAAACTGTTTTTT; CDR3aa: CASSSPGTDNEKLFF
j_gene: TRBJ2-1; v_gene: TRBV11-3; abundance: few; d_gene: .; CDR3nt: TGTGCCAGCAGCGCAGGCAGCGGCTCCTACAATGAGCAGTTCTTC; CDR3aa: CASSAGSGSYNEQFF
j_gene: TRBJ1-2; v_gene: TRBV28; abundance: .; d_gene: .; CDR3nt: TGTGCCAGCAGTTTAGGGGGCGGGGGCTACGGCTACACCTTC; CDR3aa: CASSLGGGGYGYTF
j_gene: TRBJ2-3; v_gene: TRBV30; abundance: .; d_gene: .; CDR3nt: TGTGCCTGTCAGGGGATTTCTAGCACAGATACGCAGTATTTT; CDR3aa: CACQGISSTDTQYF
j_gene: TRBJ2-5; v_gene: TRBV29-1; abundance: .; d_gene: .; CDR3nt: TGCAGCGTTGCCTCCAGTCCTAGGGAAGAGACCCAGTACTTC; CDR3aa: CSVASSPREETQYF
j_gene: TRBJ1-3; v_gene: TRBV5-8; abundance: once; d_gene: .; CDR3nt: TGTGCCAGCAGCTTGGAGGCGAACTCTGGAAACACCATATATTTT; CDR3aa: CASSLEANSGNTIYF
j_gene: TRBJ2-7; v_gene: TRBV6-1; abundance: .; d_gene: .; CDR3nt: TGTGCCAGCAGTGAAACAGGGTTGGGATACGAGCAGTACTTC; CDR3aa: CASSETGLGYEQYF
j_gene: TRBJ2-1; v_gene: TRBV30; abundance: few; d_gene: TRBD2; CDR3nt: TGTGCCTGGAGGCCCCGGACTAGCGGGACCCTTTACAATGAGCAGTTCTTC; CDR3aa: CAWRPRTSGTLYNEQFF
j_gene: TRBJ1-2; v_gene: TRBV5-1; abundance: .; d_gene: .; CDR3nt: TGCGCCAGCAGCTTGGCCACAGGGTGGAATGGCTACACCTTC; CDR3aa: CASSLATGWNGYTF
j_gene: TRBJ1-5; v_gene: TRBV6-1; abundance: .; d_gene: TRBD1; CDR3nt: TGTGCCAGCAGTGGACAGGGTCTCCAGCCCCAGCATTTT; CDR3aa: CASSGQGLQPQHF
j_gene: TRBJ2-5; v_gene: TRBV5-1; abundance: .; d_gene: TRBD2; CDR3nt: TGCGCCAGCAGCCCGGGACTAGCGGGAGATGAGACCCAGTACTTC; CDR3aa: CASSPGLAGDETQYF
j_gene: TRBJ2-7; v_gene: TRBV5-6; abundance: .; d_gene: .; CDR3nt: TGTGCCAGCAGCTCCTTCGTCGAGCAGTACTTC; CDR3aa: CASSSFVEQYF
j_gene: TRBJ1-5; v_gene: TRBV19; abundance: .; d_gene: .; CDR3nt: TGTGCCAGTAGTAGGAACAGGGGCAATCAGCCCCAGCATTTT; CDR3aa: CASSRNRGNQPQHF
j_gene: TRBJ2-5; v_gene: TRBV25-1; abundance: .; d_gene: .; CDR3nt: TGTGCCAGCAGTGCCCCCTCAATGGGAGTTCGAGAGACCCAGTACTTC; CDR3aa: CASSAPSMGVRETQYF
j_gene: TRBJ2-2; v_gene: TRBV19; abundance: .; d_gene: .; CDR3nt: TGTGCCAGTAGTATAGAGGGGGACACCGGGGAGCTGTTTTTT; CDR3aa: CASSIEGDTGELFF
j_gene: TRBJ2-2; v_gene: TRBV30; abundance: .; d_gene: .; CDR3nt: TGTGCCTGGAGTCTTAGGACCACCTCGGCCGGGGAGCTGTTTTTT; CDR3aa: CAWSLRTTSAGELFF
j_gene: TRBJ2-1; v_gene: TRBV7-9; abundance: once; d_gene: .; CDR3nt: TGTGCCAGCAGCCCGCGCCCGGAGGGTGAGCAGTTCTTC; CDR3aa: CASSPRPEGEQFF
j_gene: TRBJ1-1; v_gene: TRBV19; abundance: once; d_gene: .; CDR3nt: TGTGCCAGTAGTATGATCCGGCAGACAAACACTGAAGCTTTCTTT; CDR3aa: CASSMIRQTNTEAFF
j_gene: TRBJ1-1; v_gene: TRBV14; abundance: .; d_gene: TRBD1; CDR3nt: TGTGCCAGCAGCTACAACCAGGGGGTCAACACTGAAGCTTTCTTT; CDR3aa: CASSYNQGVNTEAFF
j_gene: TRBJ2-5; v_gene: TRBV5-1; abundance: once; d_gene: .; CDR3nt: TGCGCCAGCAGCTTGCAGCCAGGGAGTTTGGAGACCCAGTACTTC; CDR3aa: CASSLQPGSLETQYF
j_gene: TRBJ2-4; v_gene: TRBV6-1; abundance: .; d_gene: .; CDR3nt: TGTGCCAGCAGTGAAGCATCCCAGGGTAGGAACATTCAGTACTTC; CDR3aa: CASSEASQGRNIQYF
j_gene: TRBJ2-5; v_gene: TRBV4-2; abundance: .; d_gene: .; CDR3nt: TGTGCCAGCAGCCAAGGGCACTTCCAAGAGACCCAGTACTTC; CDR3aa: CASSQGHFQETQYF
j_gene: TRBJ2-1; v_gene: TRBV7-8; abundance: .; d_gene: TRBD1; CDR3nt: TGTGCCAGCAGCACACAGGGGGTGGTGAATGAGCAGTTCTTC; CDR3aa: CASSTQGVVNEQFF
j_gene: TRBJ2-5; v_gene: TRBV6-1; abundance: .; d_gene: .; CDR3nt: TGTGCCAGCAGTGAAGGGGTAGGGCTAGAGACCCAGTACTTC; CDR3aa: CASSEGVGLETQYF
j_gene: TRBJ2-1; v_gene: TRBV28; abundance: few; d_gene: .; CDR3nt: TGTGCCAGCAGATGGGAGGTTAGGGACAATGAGCAGTTCTTC; CDR3aa: CASRWEVRDNEQFF
j_gene: TRBJ1-5; v_gene: TRBV19; abundance: .; d_gene: TRBD1; CDR3nt: TGTGCCAGTAGTGACAGGGGCGATCAGCCCCAGCATTTT; CDR3aa: CASSDRGDQPQHF
j_gene: TRBJ2-3; v_gene: TRBV6-4; abundance: .; d_gene: TRBD1; CDR3nt: TGTGCCAGCAGTGAAACAGGGGGCATCGATACGCAGTATTTT; CDR3aa: CASSETGGIDTQYF
j_gene: TRBJ2-5; v_gene: TRBV2; abundance: .; d_gene: TRBD1; CDR3nt: TGTGCCAGCAGAGCAAGCCGGGACAGGGCGGAGACCCAGTACTTC; CDR3aa: CASRASRDRAETQYF
j_gene: TRBJ1-2; v_gene: TRBV5-1; abundance: .; d_gene: .; CDR3nt: TGCGCCAGCAGGAAGTGGACAGTGGACTATGGCTACACCTTC; CDR3aa: CASRKWTVDYGYTF
j_gene: TRBJ1-1; v_gene: TRBV5-4; abundance: .; d_gene: .; CDR3nt: TGTGCCAGCAGCACCTATGGGGTCCCCGGGGACACTGAAGCTTTCTTT; CDR3aa: CASSTYGVPGDTEAFF
j_gene: TRBJ1-4; v_gene: TRBV6-1; abundance: .; d_gene: .; CDR3nt: TGTGCCAGCAGGCCAGGTGCGACTAATGAAAAACTGTTTTTT; CDR3aa: CASRPGATNEKLFF
j_gene: TRBJ1-1; v_gene: TRBV20-1; abundance: .; d_gene: .; CDR3nt: TGCAGTGCTAGGACTGAAGCTTTCTTT; CDR3aa: CSARTEAFF
j_gene: TRBJ2-7; v_gene: TRBV11-2; abundance: .; d_gene: .; CDR3nt: TGTGCCAGCAGCTTAGGGCCCGGCTACGAGCAGTACTTC; CDR3aa: CASSLGPGYEQYF
j_gene: TRBJ2-7; v_gene: TRBV10-1; abundance: once; d_gene: TRBD2; CDR3nt: TGCGCCAGCAGTGCCGGGACTAGCGGGAGTTACTACGAGCAGTACTTC; CDR3aa: CASSAGTSGSYYEQYF
j_gene: TRBJ2-2; v_gene: TRBV13; abundance: .; d_gene: .; CDR3nt: TGTGCCAGCAGATCCCTAGGGGGGAACACCGGGGAGCTGTTTTTT; CDR3aa: CASRSLGGNTGELFF